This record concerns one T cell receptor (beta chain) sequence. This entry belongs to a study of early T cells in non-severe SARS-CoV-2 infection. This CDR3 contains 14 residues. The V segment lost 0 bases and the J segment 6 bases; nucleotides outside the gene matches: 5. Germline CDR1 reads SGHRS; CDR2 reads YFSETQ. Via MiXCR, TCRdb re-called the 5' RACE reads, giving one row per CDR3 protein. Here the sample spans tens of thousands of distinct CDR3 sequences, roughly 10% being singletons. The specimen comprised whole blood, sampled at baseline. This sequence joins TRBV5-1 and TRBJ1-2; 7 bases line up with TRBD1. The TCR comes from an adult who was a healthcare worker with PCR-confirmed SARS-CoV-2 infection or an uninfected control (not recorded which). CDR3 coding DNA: TGCGCCAGCAGCTTGGCCGGGACAGCCCATGGCTACACCTTC. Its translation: CASSLAGTAHGYTF.